This T cell receptor beta chain was identified during a study of identical twins (dated by TCRdb to 2016 to 2017). With regard to the full study: The study deep-sequenced TCR alpha and beta repertoires from monozygotic twins, unrelated adults of various ages and cord blood to test whether fetal clonotypes persist. To rule out contamination, replicate twin experiments were performed at different times with different library preparation protocols. The research as a whole found: The excess sharing between twins in beta out-of-frame sequences was weaker because fewer shared sequences reduced the signal-to-noise ratio. Because the same donors could not be followed over many years, the conclusions relied on cross-sectional statistical analysis. Out-of-frame TCR alpha sharing in monozygotic twins was systematically underestimated by recombination models, whereas sharing between unrelated individuals was in agreement with the recombination models. Abundant cord blood beta clonotypes carried fewer insertions; young adult naive repertoires showed a weaker similar trend, while memory repertoires showed none. Compared with coincidental sharing between unrelated individuals, an excess of low generation-probability sequences was observed among out-of-frame TCR alpha sequences shared between twins. Zero-insertion analyses could be partly confounded by invariant T cells such as MAIT and iNKT, although diverse VJ usage argued against such confounding for most clonotypes.

Libraries came from 5' RACE. Sequencing was carried out with an Illumina HiSeq 2000. A universal primer binding site was introduced by template switching, and a unique molecular identifier was present in the final cDNA, enabling accurate counting of TCR cDNA molecules. Specific primers in the conserved constant-segment region were used to synthesize first-strand cDNA for TCR alpha and beta chains. To control for contamination, every cDNA library carried two barcodes: a SMART-Mk sample barcode plus Illumina barcodes. TruSeq adapter sequences, together with Illumina sample barcodes, were added in two successive PCR steps. The TCR alpha and beta cDNA libraries were sequenced on the Illumina HiSeq platform using custom primers. Concerning the study's data processing: Unique molecular identifiers were extracted from raw reads with MiGEC, and CDR3 positions were determined with MiXCR. For each individual, recombination models were inferred using an EM algorithm with the repgenHMM and IGoR tools. Shared clonotype analysis was performed with the tcR package in R, normalizing sharing by the product of cloneset sizes. To study raw recombination without the effects of thymic and clonal selection, out-of-frame nonproductive sequences were analyzed. TCRdb trimmed the raw reads at Q25, called clones with MiXCR and kept productive beta chains. Every entry covers one CDR3 protein and lists the most common genes and DNA from its rows. TCRdb's processing, not the authors' own work, is the source of the V and J calls. The sample data list hundreds of thousands of distinct CDR3 sequences, and roughly 6% of these were observed just once. The ten largest account for roughly 1.8% of the sample.

All donors were healthy Caucasians. Three unrelated non-twin adults were additionally sequenced: a male aged 18 to 29, a male aged 50 to 59 and a female aged 50 to 59. Miltenyi CD45RO+ enrichment and human naive T-cell isolation kits were used to isolate memory (CD45RO+) and naive T cells from PBMC. About this clonotype itself: This receptor's antigen is unknown. No quality values exist for individual bases; no much larger clone is one base distant.

The sequence was obtained from a man aged 18 to 35 in good health. Material: naive T cells sorted from blood. The intended sense of this specimen's cell subset or site label: cells isolated with a human naive T-cell isolation kit.

The nucleotides are TGTGCCAGCAGCCTCGGGGCCAAGTTACGAAGCACAGATACGCAGTATTTT. Its amino acids are CASSLGAKLRSTDTQYF. The chain links TRBV11-3 with TRBJ2-3; the D gene could be TRBD1 or TRBD2, each one agreeing over 5 bases. V is cut by 5 bases and J by 0 bases, and the space between the germline ends is 18 bases. Looking up the germline V gene yields CDR1 SGHNT and CDR2 YENEEA. Its CDR3 holds 17 amino acids, cysteine through phenylalanine. Only the CDR3 region is kept as DNA, spanning 51 bases read in frame from base 1.